This TCR beta chain was profiled in a study of T cell repertoires in aging, cancer and after chemotherapy. This clonotype is categorized as large. The template was genomic DNA from peripheral blood, not RNA. TRB rearrangements spanning V, D and J were amplified using mixed TRB-A/B primers. One entry per CDR3 protein, called by TCRdb with MiXCR from the multiplex PCR reads. The repertoire holds around 2,500 distinct CDR3 sequences, with less than 60% as singletons. CDR1 MNHEY and CDR2 SVGAGI come from the germline V gene. J lost 2 bases, V lost 10 bases, and 10 bases had no gene match. CDR3 length equals 15 residues.

Sequencing was carried out using blood. V gene TRBV6-5 combines with J gene TRBJ2-5, with 10 positions matching TRBD2. This TCR came from a human donor with a blood cancer. CDR3 in amino acids: CATRRPSGGQETQYF. The DNA of the CDR3 is TGTGCCACCCGACGGCCTAGCGGGGGTCAAGAGACCCAGTACTTC.